These T cell receptor beta chains were read from a single sample in a study of response to subunit inactivated influenza vaccine. TCRdb re-called the RT-PCR reads with MiXCR, one entry per CDR3 protein. The sample holds about 570,000 distinct CDR3 sequences; about 11% are singletons and the top ten take 11%. These data also formed part of another study, on T cells expressing NK-cell markers.

The sequenced sample was PBMCs from blood, obtained on the day of vaccination. These receptors all stem from a man between 50 and 59 years old who received an inactivated influenza vaccine. The CDR3 runs from the conserved cysteine through the conserved F or W. The order of the fields is D gene, J gene, V gene, clone size, CDR3 protein, CDR3 DNA. D genes are given only for firm matches. Size is omitted from some rows. Given values are once, few, many or a class for expanded clones.

- | TRBJ1-1 | TRBV4-2 | many | CASEEKASTEAFF | TGTGCCAGCGAGGAAAAGGCGAGCACTGAAGCTTTCTTT
- | TRBJ2-7 | TRBV20-1 | few | CSARVQGPYEQYF | TGCAGTGCTAGAGTTCAGGGGCCGTACGAGCAGTACTTC
- | TRBJ2-1 | TRBV3-1 | - | CASSQEMEGYPYNEQFF | TGTGCCAGCAGCCAAGAGATGGAGGGGTACCCCTACAATGAGCAGTTCTTC
TRBD1 | TRBJ2-2 | TRBV5-1 | - | CASSLARDRGLAGELFF | TGCGCCAGCAGCTTAGCCCGGGACAGGGGGCTGGCCGGGGAGCTGTTTTTT
- | TRBJ2-1 | TRBV20-1 | few | CSASAGASYNEQFF | TGCAGTGCTAGTGCAGGCGCCTCCTACAATGAGCAGTTCTTC
- | TRBJ2-3 | TRBV20-1 | - | CSARLGGAPTDTQYF | TGCAGTGCCCGACTGGGGGGCGCGCCGACGGATACGCAGTATTTT
TRBD2 | TRBJ2-2 | TRBV9 | - | CASSVMGGRDTGELFF | TGTGCCAGCAGCGTAATGGGCGGGAGGGACACCGGGGAGCTGTTTTTT
TRBD2 | TRBJ2-1 | TRBV11-1 | many | CASSLVTSGSYNEQFF | TGTGCCAGCAGCTTAGTCACTAGCGGGTCCTACAATGAGCAGTTCTTC
- | TRBJ2-3 | TRBV28 | many | CASSIPSTGSGTDTQYF | TGTGCCAGCAGTATACCATCAACAGGGTCGGGGACAGATACGCAGTATTTT
TRBD2 | TRBJ2-5 | TRBV6-1 | few | CASSVLAGGQETQYF | TGTGCCAGCAGTGTGCTAGCGGGAGGACAAGAGACCCAGTACTTC
- | TRBJ1-2 | TRBV24-1 | - | CATSDNYGYTF | TGTGCCACCAGTGACAACTATGGCTACACCTTC
TRBD2 | TRBJ2-1 | TRBV27 | few | CASRGTSGRLGEQFF | TGTGCCAGCAGAGGGACTAGCGGGAGGTTGGGTGAGCAGTTCTTC
- | TRBJ2-1 | TRBV6-1 | many | CASRPGGQSSYNEQFF | TGTGCCAGCAGGCCCGGTGGACAGAGCTCCTACAATGAGCAGTTCTTC
- | TRBJ1-2 | TRBV12-3/TRBV12-4 | - | CASSSKQLAGYTF | TGTGCCAGCAGTTCCAAACAGCTCGCTGGCTACACCTTC
TRBD1 | TRBJ2-2 | TRBV7-9 | - | CASSTNRGRGTGELFF | TGTGCCAGCAGCACGAACAGGGGGCGAGGAACCGGGGAGCTGTTTTTT
TRBD2 | TRBJ2-3 | TRBV12-3/TRBV12-4 | - | CASSLRTSGSTDTQYF | TGTGCCAGCAGTCTACGGACTAGCGGTAGCACAGATACGCAGTATTTT
TRBD1 | TRBJ2-5 | TRBV7-6 | - | CASSSIGTGGLETQYF | TGTGCCAGCAGCTCAATTGGGACAGGGGGCTTGGAGACCCAGTACTTC
TRBD2 | TRBJ2-1 | TRBV12-3/TRBV12-4 | - | CASSRREGGEQFF | TGTGCCAGCAGCCGGCGGGAGGGTGGTGAGCAGTTCTTC
- | TRBJ1-5 | TRBV3-1 | few | CASSQMTPVGSNQPQHF | TGTGCCAGCAGCCAGATGACACCCGTGGGAAGCAATCAGCCCCAGCATTTT
TRBD1 | TRBJ2-2 | TRBV7-7 | - | CASSSSVTGTNTGELFF | TGTGCTAGCAGCTCATCTGTGACAGGGACGAACACCGGGGAGCTGTTTTTT
- | TRBJ2-5 | TRBV7-2 | - | CASSLAFGRFQETQYF | TGTGCCAGCAGCTTAGCGTTCGGGAGATTTCAAGAGACCCAGTACTTC
TRBD1 | TRBJ2-3 | TRBV6-5 | - | CASSLTGFYTDTQYF | TGTGCCAGCAGTTTGACAGGGTTCTACACAGATACGCAGTATTTT
TRBD1 | TRBJ1-2 | TRBV7-8 | few | CASSLVRTGGGYGYTF | TGTGCCAGCAGCTTAGTCCGGACAGGGGGTGGCTATGGCTACACCTTC
TRBD1 | TRBJ1-5 | TRBV29-1 | few | CSVEQGAGQPQHF | TGCAGCGTCGAACAGGGGGCAGGTCAGCCCCAGCATTTT
TRBD1 | TRBJ2-7 | TRBV11-2 | few | CASSPTYRGSYEQYF | TGTGCCAGCAGCCCCACTTACAGGGGCTCCTACGAGCAGTACTTC
- | TRBJ2-1 | TRBV9 | - | CASSVGVGRVSEQFF | TGTGCCAGCAGCGTAGGAGTCGGCAGGGTTAGTGAGCAGTTCTTC
TRBD1 | TRBJ2-2 | TRBV9 | many | CASSPRQGRNTGELFF | TGTGCCAGCAGCCCACGACAGGGCCGAAACACCGGGGAGCTGTTTTTT
- | TRBJ2-1 | TRBV7-9 | few | CASSLVQGNYNEQFF | TGTGCCAGCAGCTTAGTTCAGGGTAACTACAATGAGCAGTTCTTC
TRBD2 | TRBJ2-7 | TRBV20-1 | - | CSAIIPGLEYEQYF | TGCAGTGCTATAATCCCGGGACTAGAGTACGAGCAGTACTTC
- | TRBJ2-1 | TRBV5-1 | few | CASSLGLRSPQFF | TGCGCCAGCAGCTTGGGGCTCAGGAGCCCCCAGTTCTTC
- | TRBJ1-5 | TRBV10-2 | few | CASSEQLYQPQHF | TGCGCCAGCAGTGAGCAGTTGTATCAGCCCCAGCATTTT
TRBD2 | TRBJ2-3 | TRBV4-1 | few | CASGRAGGWDTQYF | TGCGCCAGCGGAAGGGCGGGGGGCTGGGATACGCAGTATTTT
- | TRBJ2-2 | TRBV10-3 | few | CAISGRGITGELFF | TGTGCCATCAGTGGGCGAGGGATCACCGGGGAGCTGTTTTTT
- | TRBJ2-7 | TRBV15 | - | CATSRAEPAATRYF | TGTGCCACCAGCAGAGCAGAGCCCGCCGCGACTCGGTACTTC
TRBD1 | TRBJ1-4 | TRBV7-9 | - | CASSVTGHHEKLFF | TGTGCCAGCAGCGTGACAGGGCACCATGAAAAACTGTTTTTT
- | TRBJ2-5 | TRBV4-1 | - | CASSQARLETQYF | TGCGCCAGCAGCCAAGCCCGCCTCGAGACCCAGTACTTC
- | TRBJ2-1 | TRBV24-1 | - | CATSEAHSGGGYNEQFF | TGTGCCACCAGTGAGGCCCATAGCGGAGGCGGATACAATGAGCAGTTCTTC
TRBD2 | TRBJ2-7 | TRBV5-1 | few | CASSGTSGSINEQYF | TGCGCCAGCAGCGGCACTAGCGGGAGTATCAACGAGCAGTACTTC
TRBD2 | TRBJ2-7 | TRBV12-5 | - | CASANPSLSGDIYEQYF | TGTGCTAGTGCCAACCCCTCCCTTAGCGGGGATATCTACGAGCAGTACTTC
- | TRBJ1-1 | TRBV7-2 | many | CASSLAAGDTEAFF | TGTGCCAGCAGCTTAGCCGCTGGAGACACTGAAGCTTTCTTT
TRBD1 | TRBJ2-2 | TRBV5-1 | few | CASTRGPTANTGELFF | TGCGCCAGCACCAGGGGGCCTACAGCGAACACCGGGGAGCTGTTTTTT
- | TRBJ1-5 | TRBV12-3/TRBV12-4 | - | CASSTFPRPGQPQHF | TGTGCCAGCAGTACCTTTCCCCGACCGGGTCAGCCCCAGCATTTT
- | TRBJ2-7 | TRBV20-1 | - | CSAKLGGDEQYF | TGCAGTGCTAAGTTAGGAGGGGACGAGCAGTACTTC
- | TRBJ1-1 | TRBV28 | - | CASSPGEGNTEAFF | TGTGCCAGCAGTCCTGGTGAGGGGAACACTGAAGCTTTCTTT
- | TRBJ1-1 | TRBV12-3/TRBV12-4 | few | CASSSIGRGTEAFF | TGTGCCAGCAGCTCCATTGGGAGGGGCACTGAAGCTTTCTTT
- | TRBJ2-7 | TRBV20-1 | - | CSARALIEQYF | TGCAGTGCTAGAGCCTTAATCGAGCAGTACTTC
- | TRBJ2-2 | TRBV7-2 | many | CASSSISTVRLGELFF | TGTGCCAGCAGTTCTATCTCGACTGTTCGACTCGGGGAGCTGTTTTTT
TRBD1 | TRBJ2-4 | TRBV27 | - | CASSLSRGQPNQYF | TGTGCCAGCAGTTTGTCCAGGGGACAGCCAAACCAGTACTTC
- | TRBJ2-4 | TRBV18 | few | CASSPVRGSNIQYF | TGTGCCAGCTCACCAGTCAGGGGTTCGAACATTCAGTACTTC
- | TRBJ2-3 | TRBV24-1 | few | CATSDALYRDSTDTQYF | TGTGCCACCAGTGATGCCTTATACAGGGACAGCACAGATACGCAGTATTTT